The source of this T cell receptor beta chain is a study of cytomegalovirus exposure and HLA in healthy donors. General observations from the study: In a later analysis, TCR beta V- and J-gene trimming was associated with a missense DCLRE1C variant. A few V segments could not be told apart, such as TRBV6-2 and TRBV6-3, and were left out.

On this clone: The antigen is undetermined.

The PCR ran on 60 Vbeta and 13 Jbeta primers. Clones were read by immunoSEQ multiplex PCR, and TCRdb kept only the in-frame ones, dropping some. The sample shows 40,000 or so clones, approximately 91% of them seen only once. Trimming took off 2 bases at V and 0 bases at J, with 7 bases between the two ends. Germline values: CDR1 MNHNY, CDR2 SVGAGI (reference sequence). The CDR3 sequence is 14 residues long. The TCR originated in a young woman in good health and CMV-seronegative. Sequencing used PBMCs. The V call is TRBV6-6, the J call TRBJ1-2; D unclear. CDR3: CASSYEPANYGYTF. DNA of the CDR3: TGTGCCAGCAGTTACGAACCGGCTAACTATGGCTACACCTTC.